The 18 T cell receptor beta chains reported below all come from one sample, sequenced in a study of T cell repertoires in cytomegalovirus infection. TCRdb called the reads again in MiXCR, with one record for every CDR3 protein. The sample includes over 450,000 distinct CDR3 sequences, approximately 10% seen only once; the top ten take more than 8.5%. The specimen was PBMCs. The receptors derive from a human donor in good health (CMV status not recorded). Some clones in this sample may be carry-over from other donors' samples.

At least ten counts were recorded for this clonotype. V is TRBV25-1 and J is TRBJ1-5, with 8 nucleotides matching TRBD1. V trimming: 2 bases; J trimming: 2 bases; junction bases outside the gene matches: 2. Looked up from germline, CDR1 is MGHDK and CDR2 is SYGVNS. The CDR3 contains 15 residues. In nucleotides, the CDR3 is TGTGCCAGCAGTGAAACAGGGGGAGGCAATCAGCCCCAGCATTTT. Its translation is CASSETGGGNQPQHF. The full variable domain, in which reference TRBV25-1 and TRBJ1-5 provide the parts outside the CDR3, is EADIYQTPRYLVIGTGKKITLECSQTMGHDKMYWYQQDPGMELHLIHYSYGVNSTEKGDLSSESTVSRIRTEHFPLTLESARPSHTSQYLCASSETGGGNQPQHFGDGTRLSIL.

This clonotype was counted ten times or more. V usage is TRBV5-1 and J usage is TRBJ1-2; D is unclear. In germline, CDR1 is SGHRS, CDR2 YFSETQ. V shed 1 base and J shed 1 base, with 5 bases lying between them. The CDR3 extends over 13 amino acids. The CDR3 nucleotides are TGCGCCAGCAGCTTGACATATAACTATGGCTACACCTTC. Its protein is CASSLTYNYGYTF.

This clonotype was found many times. The CDR3 loop reads CASSFLQEKFF. In DNA form, the CDR3 reads TGTGCCAGCAGTTTTCTACAGGAGAAGTTCTTC. The chain has TRBV12-3 or TRBV12-4 and TRBJ2-1; TRBD1 is a possible D gene (5 bases). V was pared by 3 bases and J by 14 bases, with 11 bases between. The CDR3 extends over 11 amino acids.

This clonotype came up many times. The J gene is TRBJ2-6, the V gene TRBV9; the D is unclear. Germline CDR1 and CDR2: SGDLS and YYNGEE. V lost 4 bases to trimming and J lost 0 bases, with 8 bases between them. The CDR3 has 15 amino acids. CDR3 DNA: TGTGCCAGCAGCCCGTTGAGCTCTGGGGCCAACGTCCTGACTTTC. This sequence encodes CASSPLSSGANVLTF. Complete variable domain (other parts from reference TRBV9 and TRBJ2-6): DSGVTQTPKHLITATGQRVTLRCSPRSGDLSVYWYQQSLDQGLQFLIQYYNGEERAKGNILERFSAQQFPDLHSELNLSSLELGDSALYFCASSPLSSGANVLTFGAGSRLTVL.

The sample holds many counts of this clonotype. The rearrangement uses TRBV6-1 and TRBJ2-3; D gene uncertain. Trimming left V 7 bases short and J 0 bases short, with 11 bases between. Germline CDR1 and CDR2: MNHNS and SASEGT. The CDR3 runs to 14 residues. The CDR3 DNA sequence: TGTGCCAGCACCGGATTTTCTAGCACAGATACGCAGTATTTT. This sequence encodes CASTGFSSTDTQYF.

This clonotype was seen many times. J is TRBJ2-1 and V is TRBV4-2; D gene unclear. CDR1 and CDR2 (germline): LGHNA, YNFKEQ. The length of the CDR3 is 14 residues. Trimming removed 0 bases at V and 10 bases at J, with 13 bases between. CDR3 coding DNA: TGTGCCAGCAGCCAAGAGGGCCTAGTGGGGGAGCAGTTCTTC. Residues: CASSQEGLVGEQFF.

This chain uses TRBV20-1 with TRBJ2-1; 9 nucleotides match TRBD2. This CDR3 comprises 16 residues. Germline CDR1 and CDR2: DFQATT and SNEGSKA (reference sequence). V was pared by 1 base and J by 0 bases, with 4 bases of the junction left unmatched. CDR3 region: CSARVAGEGSYNEQFF. The CDR3 nucleotides are TGCAGTGCTAGAGTAGCGGGAGAGGGCTCCTACAATGAGCAGTTCTTC.

This clonotype has just a few counts. The V gene is TRBV19, the J gene TRBJ2-1; D possibly corresponds to TRBD1 (6 bases). This CDR3 region has 15 residues. Germline V gene data show CDR1 as LNHDA and CDR2 as SQIVND (reference sequence). Trimming stripped 3 bases from V and 2 bases from J, with 11 bases between. CDR3 loop: CASSIQGPPYNEQFF. The CDR3 nucleotides read TGTGCCAGTAGTATCCAGGGGCCCCCCTACAATGAGCAGTTCTTC. The full variable domain, with the rest looked up from reference TRBV19 and TRBJ2-1, is DGGITQSPKYLFRKEGQNVTLSCEQNLNHDAMYWYRQDPGQGLRLIYYSQIVNDFQKGDIAEGYSVSREKKESFPLTVTSAQKNPTAFYLCASSIQGPPYNEQFFGPGTRLTVL.

This clonotype was recorded many times. This chain's CDR3 is CASSRATGGGNYGYTF. CDR3 in DNA: TGTGCCAGCAGCCGAGCGACCGGAGGGGGTAACTATGGCTACACCTTC. This chain links TRBV11-2 with TRBJ1-2; maybe TRBD1 (6 bases). The CDR3 has 16 residues. CDR1 SGHAT and CDR2 FQNNGV come from the germline V gene. Trimming removed 5 bases from V and 1 base from J, with 17 bases in between.

This chain joins TRBV12-3 or TRBV12-4 and TRBJ2-1, with D unresolved. Trimming shortened V by 2 bases and J by 6 bases, and 11 bases separated the two germline ends. The CDR3 has 14 amino acids. The CDR3 DNA reads as TGTGCCAGCAGTTTATTAACAACCCCCAATGAGCAGTTCTTC. As protein: CASSLLTTPNEQFF.

In its sample, this clonotype was seen a few times. The chain couples TRBV7-9 to TRBJ1-1; D is uncertain. V was pared by 4 bases and J by 1 base, with 10 bases between. This CDR3 region has 14 residues. From germline, CDR1 is SEHNR and CDR2 FQNEAQ (reference sequence). The CDR3 loop reads CASSSTLGNTEAFF. The CDR3 DNA follows: TGTGCCAGCAGCTCCACCCTGGGGAACACTGAAGCTTTCTTT. Supplemented by reference TRBV7-9 and TRBJ1-1, the full variable domain reads DTGVSQNPRHKITKRGQNVTFRCDPISEHNRLYWYRQTLGQGPEFLTYFQNEAQLEKSRLLSDRFSAERPKGSFSTLEIQRTEQGDSAMYLCASSSTLGNTEAFFGQGTRLTVV.

This clonotype came up many times. The chain carries TRBV5-4 and TRBJ2-7; 10 bases align to TRBD1. V was clipped by 4 bases and J by 5 bases; unmatched bases: 12. The CDR3 is made up of 16 amino acids. The germline gives CDR1 SGHNT, CDR2 YYREEE (reference sequence). The CDR3 spells CASSPDSGQGFHEQYF. DNA for the CDR3: TGTGCCAGCAGCCCAGATTCGGGACAGGGGTTCCACGAGCAGTACTTC. Filled out from reference TRBV5-4 and TRBJ2-7, the complete variable domain reads ETGVTQSPTHLIKTRGQQVTLRCSSQSGHNTVSWYQQALGQGPQFIFQYYREEENGRGNFPPRFSGLQFPNYSSELNVNALELDDSALYLCASSPDSGQGFHEQYFGPGTRLTVT.

This clonotype was recorded at least ten times. This chain uses TRBV6-1 with TRBJ2-1; D tentatively fits TRBD1 or TRBD2 (5 bases each). The germline V gene has CDR1 MNHNS and CDR2 SASEGT. V was cut by 10 bases and J by 5 bases, with 18 bases left in between. There are 14 residues in the CDR3. This CDR3 reads CANQQGDSHNEQFF. The CDR3 nucleotides are TGTGCCAACCAGCAGGGAGATTCCCACAATGAGCAGTTCTTC.

This clonotype showed up many times. This chain connects TRBV12-3 or TRBV12-4 to TRBJ2-2; weak D call: TRBD2 (6 bases). The CDR3 is 15 amino acids. V shed 3 bases and J shed 1 base, with 9 bases lying between them. The CDR3 region is CASSFLGLNTGELFF. Here the CDR3 DNA reads TGTGCCAGCAGTTTCTTGGGACTGAACACCGGGGAGCTGTTTTTT.

In this sample, this clonotype turned up a few times. V is TRBV27 and J is TRBJ2-5; D is perhaps TRBD1 (5 bases). The CDR3 has 14 amino acids. Germline loops: CDR1 MNHEY, CDR2 SMNVEV (reference sequence). Trimming removed 10 bases from V and 0 bases from J, with 15 bases in between. The CDR3: CAKGADPHQETQYF. In DNA, the CDR3 is TGTGCCAAAGGGGCAGATCCTCACCAAGAGACCCAGTACTTC.

In its sample, this clonotype was seen many times. The gene calls are TRBV6-1 and TRBJ1-3; D gene unclear. CDR3 length: 11 amino acids. Trimming left V 6 bases short and J 3 bases short, with 3 bases between. The V gene's germline CDR1 is MNHNS and CDR2 SASEGT. The CDR3 coding sequence is TGTGCCAGCAGAAATGGAAACACCATATATTTT. Translated: CASRNGNTIYF.

Many counts were recorded for this clonotype. For the CDR3, the DNA is TGTGCCAGCAGCTCCGACAGGGGGAACACCGGGGAGCTGTTTTTT. This codes for CASSSDRGNTGELFF. The rearrangement links TRBV7-9 to TRBJ2-2, with 8 bases identical to TRBD1. The CDR3 spans 15 residues. CDR1 SEHNR and CDR2 FQNEAQ come from the germline V gene (reference sequence). V shed 4 bases and J 1 base; nucleotides not matched to a gene: 2.

This clonotype was detected ten times or more. This rearrangement joins TRBV7-9 to TRBJ2-3; D perhaps matches TRBD2 (6 bases). The ends were cut back, 1 base at V and 1 base at J, with 9 bases in the middle. CDR3 size: 15 residues. Germline V gene lookup returns CDR1 SEHNR and CDR2 FQNEAQ (reference sequence). The CDR3, as DNA: TGTGCCAGCAGCTTAGTGGGGGGAGGCACAGATACGCAGTATTTT. Translating it yields CASSLVGGGTDTQYF.